One and the same sample provided the 12 T cell receptor beta chains below, sequenced in a study of naive and memory T cell subsets. Two oligonucleotides, mixed equimolar, formed the beta constant-region primer covering TRBC1 and TRBC2. TCRdb re-called the UMI-ligation and nested PCR reads with MiXCR, one entry per CDR3 protein. The data hold some 150,000 distinct CDR3 sequences, with 15% to 20% observed a single time. Sequenced material: naive CD4+ T cells from blood. These receptor sequences come from a human donor in good health.

V gene TRBV28 combines with J gene TRBJ1-2; D is unresolved. The CDR3 runs 12 residues. CDR1 and CDR2 from the germline V gene are MDHEN and SYDVKM. V lost 5 bases and J 9 bases, leaving 13 bases between the germline ends. For the CDR3, the DNA is TGTGCCAGCAGTGAAGGAGAAAGGAGCTACACCTTC. Protein sequence: CASSEGERSYTF.

This clonotype has only a few counts. V gene TRBV7-2 combines with J gene TRBJ2-5; D may match TRBD1 or TRBD2 (5 bases each). This CDR3 comprises 14 residues. Trimming took off 5 bases at V and 4 bases at J, with 14 bases between the two ends. CDR1 and CDR2 from the germline V gene are SGHTA and FQGNSA. CDR3 in amino acids: CASSPVVGVETQYF. In DNA form, the CDR3 reads TGTGCCAGCAGCCCAGTAGTGGGGGTAGAGACCCAGTACTTC.

This clonotype was counted a few times. The chain uses TRBV4-1 and TRBJ1-1; unclear D gene. This CDR3 is 13 amino acids long. CDR1 MGHRA and CDR2 YSYEKL come from the germline V gene. V gave up 2 bases and J gave up 5 bases, with 9 bases separating them. CDR3 sequence: CASSQTIYTEAFF. For the CDR3, the DNA is TGCGCCAGCAGCCAAACTATATATACTGAAGCTTTCTTT.

The chain employs TRBV30 and TRBJ2-3; possible D gene TRBD1, 5 bases. Per germline, CDR1 GTSNPN and CDR2 SVGIG (reference sequence). Trimming took off 2 bases at V and 3 bases at J, with 12 bases between the two ends. CDR3 length: 14 residues. CDR3 in DNA: TGTGCCTGGAGTCTCAGGGTAACAACAGATACGCAGTATTTT. Amino acids: CAWSLRVTTDTQYF. The full variable domain, rest sourced from reference TRBV30 and TRBJ2-3, is SQTIHQWPATLVQPVGSPLSLECTVEGTSNPNLYWYRQAAGRGLQLLFYSVGIGQISSEVPQNLSASRPQDRQFILSSKKLLLSDSGFYLCAWSLRVTTDTQYFGPGTRLTVL.

V is TRBV20-1 and J is TRBJ1-1; D is possibly TRBD1 (6 bases). The CDR3 has 14 amino acids. CDR1 and CDR2 from the germline V gene are DFQATT and SNEGSKA (reference sequence). V was pared by 7 bases and J by 0 bases, with 15 bases between. The CDR3 DNA follows: TGCAGTGGCAGCGGACAGCGAATGAACACTGAAGCTTTCTTT. Amino acids: CSGSGQRMNTEAFF.

This chain links TRBV4-2 with TRBJ1-1; 7 bases fit TRBD1. The CDR3 is 14 amino acids. The germline CDR1 and CDR2 sequences are LGHNA and YNFKEQ. Trimming removed 1 base from V and 11 bases from J; junction bases left unmatched: 10. This chain's CDR3 is CASSQGTGFWQAFF. In DNA form, the CDR3 reads TGTGCCAGCAGCCAAGGGACAGGATTTTGGCAGGCTTTCTTT.

This chain connects TRBV2 to TRBJ2-3; 7 bases are shared with TRBD2. The germline V gene has CDR1 SNHLY and CDR2 FYNNEI. After removal of 5 bases from V and 7 bases from J, the junction contained 15 bases not matched to a gene. The CDR3 covers 16 residues. The CDR3: CASSSLGTTDGYTQYF. In DNA form, the CDR3 reads TGTGCCAGCAGTTCCCTAGGGACTACGGACGGGTATACGCAGTATTTT.

The V and J genes are TRBV27 and TRBJ2-7; 8 nucleotides match TRBD1. The V and J ends lost 4 bases and 5 bases, in that order; junction bases with no gene match: 13. The CDR3 extends over 16 amino acids. Per the germline V gene, CDR1 is MNHEY and CDR2 is SMNVEV (reference sequence). CDR3 in amino acids: CASSSPARDRLNEQYF. In DNA, the CDR3 is TGTGCCAGCAGTTCGCCAGCCCGGGACAGGCTGAACGAGCAGTACTTC.

J is TRBJ2-3 and V is TRBV24-1; the match to TRBD2 covers 7 bases. CDR3 size: 15 residues. The V gene's germline CDR1 is KGHDR and CDR2 SFDVKD. V dropped 9 bases and J dropped 3; count of bases not matched to a gene: 11. CDR3 DNA: TGTGCCACCTCGGAAGGATCGGGAGGAACAGATACGCAGTATTTT. This codes for CATSEGSGGTDTQYF.

V gene TRBV7-2 combines with J gene TRBJ2-7; TRBD2 is a possible D gene (5 bases). The length of the CDR3 is 13 residues. V lost 5 bases, J lost 3 bases, and 11 bases lay in between. CDR1 is SGHTA and CDR2 is FQGNSA in the germline V gene. DNA of the CDR3: TGTGCCAGCAGCCACCAGCGGAGCTACGAGCAGTACTTC. It is translated as CASSHQRSYEQYF. The entire variable domain, with the rest obtained from reference TRBV7-2 and TRBJ2-7, is as follows: GAGVSQSPSNKVTEKGKDVELRCDPISGHTALYWYRQSLGQGLEFLIYFQGNSAPDKSGLPSDRFSAERTGGSVSTLTIQRTQQEDSAVYLCASSHQRSYEQYFGPGTRLTVT.

This sequence joins TRBV18 and TRBJ2-7; 12 bases line up with TRBD1. The CDR3 runs 15 residues. V trimming: 3 bases; J trimming: 4 bases; junction bases outside the gene matches: 4. The germline gives CDR1 KGHSH, CDR2 LQKENI. This CDR3 reads CASSPGTGGKYEQYF. CDR3 nucleotide sequence: TGTGCCAGCTCACCTGGGACAGGGGGCAAGTACGAGCAGTACTTC. Full variable domain (missing parts from reference TRBV18 and TRBJ2-7): NAGVMQNPRHLVRRRGQEARLRCSPMKGHSHVYWYRQLPEEGLKFMVYLQKENIIDESGMPKERFSAEFPKEGPSILRIQQVVRGDSAAYFCASSPGTGGKYEQYFGPGTRLTVT.

J is TRBJ2-5 and V is TRBV29-1; 11 positions match TRBD1. V lost 6 bases to trimming and J lost 4 bases; unmatched junction nucleotides: 10. The CDR3 length is 15 residues. Germline V gene sequence: CDR1 SQVTM, CDR2 ANQGSEA. The DNA of the CDR3 is TGCAGCGTGGGCCCGTGGGACAGGGGGGCAGAGACCCAGTACTTC. Amino acids: CSVGPWDRGAETQYF.